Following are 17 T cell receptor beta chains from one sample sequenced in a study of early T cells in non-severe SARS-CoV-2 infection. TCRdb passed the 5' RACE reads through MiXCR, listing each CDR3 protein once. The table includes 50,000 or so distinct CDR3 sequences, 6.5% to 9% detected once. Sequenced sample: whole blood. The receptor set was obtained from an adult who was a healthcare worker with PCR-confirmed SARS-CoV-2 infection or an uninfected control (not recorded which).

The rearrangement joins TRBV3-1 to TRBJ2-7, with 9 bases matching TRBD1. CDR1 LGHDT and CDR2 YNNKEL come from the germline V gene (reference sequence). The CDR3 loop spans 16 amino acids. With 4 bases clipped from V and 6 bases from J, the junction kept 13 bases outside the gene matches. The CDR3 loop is CASSRRPPGQGGEQYF. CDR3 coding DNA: TGTGCCAGCAGCCGGCGCCCGCCGGGACAGGGTGGCGAGCAGTACTTC.

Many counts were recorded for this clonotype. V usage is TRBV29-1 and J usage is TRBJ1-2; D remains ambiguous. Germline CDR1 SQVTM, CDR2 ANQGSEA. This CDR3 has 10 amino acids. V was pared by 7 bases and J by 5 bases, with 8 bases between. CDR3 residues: CSDSKYGYTF. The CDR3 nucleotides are TGCAGCGACAGCAAATATGGCTACACCTTC.

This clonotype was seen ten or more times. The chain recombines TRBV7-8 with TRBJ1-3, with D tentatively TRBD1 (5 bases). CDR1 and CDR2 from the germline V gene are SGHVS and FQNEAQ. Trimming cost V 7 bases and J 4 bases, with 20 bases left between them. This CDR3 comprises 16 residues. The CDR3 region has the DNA TGTGCCAGCACCCCTTCCGGGACGCTTCCGGGAAACACCATATATTTT. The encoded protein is CASTPSGTLPGNTIYF.

The CDR3, as DNA: TGCGCCAGCAGCCATCTTGGGACAAGGGGTGCCGAGCAGTACTTC. Translation gives CASSHLGTRGAEQYF. The chain joins TRBV4-1 to TRBJ2-7; D is perhaps TRBD1 (6 bases). This CDR3 spans 15 amino acids. Germline V gene data show CDR1 as MGHRA and CDR2 as YSYEKL. V was clipped by 3 bases and J by 6 bases, with 18 bases between them.

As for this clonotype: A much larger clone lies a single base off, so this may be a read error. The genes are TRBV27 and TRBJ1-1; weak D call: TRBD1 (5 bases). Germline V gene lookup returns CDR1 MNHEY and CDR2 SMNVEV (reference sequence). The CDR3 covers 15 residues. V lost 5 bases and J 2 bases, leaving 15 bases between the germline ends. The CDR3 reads CASSPTVLTNTEAFF. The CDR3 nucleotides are TGTGCCAGCAGTCCGACAGTGTTGACAAACACTGAAGCTTTCTTT.

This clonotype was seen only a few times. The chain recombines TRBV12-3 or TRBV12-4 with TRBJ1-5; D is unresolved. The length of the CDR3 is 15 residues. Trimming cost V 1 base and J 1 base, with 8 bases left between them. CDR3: CASSLGGISNQPQHF. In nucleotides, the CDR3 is TGTGCCAGCAGTTTAGGAGGGATCAGCAATCAGCCCCAGCATTTT.

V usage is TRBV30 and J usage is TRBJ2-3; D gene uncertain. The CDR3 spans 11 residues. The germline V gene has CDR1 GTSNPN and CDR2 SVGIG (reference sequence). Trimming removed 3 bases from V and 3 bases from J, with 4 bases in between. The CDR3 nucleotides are TGTGCCTGGAGCCAGACAGATACGCAGTATTTT. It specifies CAWSQTDTQYF.

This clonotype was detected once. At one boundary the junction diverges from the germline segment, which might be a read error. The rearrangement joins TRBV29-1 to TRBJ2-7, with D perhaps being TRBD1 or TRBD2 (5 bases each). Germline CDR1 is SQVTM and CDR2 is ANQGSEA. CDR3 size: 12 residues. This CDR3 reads CGVDWGNYEQYF. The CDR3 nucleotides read TGCGGCGTCGACTGGGGGAACTACGAGCAGTACTTC.

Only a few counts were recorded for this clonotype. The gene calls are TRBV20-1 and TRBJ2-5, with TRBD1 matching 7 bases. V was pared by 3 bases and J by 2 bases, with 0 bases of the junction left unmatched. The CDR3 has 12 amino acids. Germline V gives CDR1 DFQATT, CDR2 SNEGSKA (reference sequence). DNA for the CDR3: TGCAGTGCTAGGGGACAGCAAGAGACCCAGTACTTC. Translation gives CSARGQQETQYF.

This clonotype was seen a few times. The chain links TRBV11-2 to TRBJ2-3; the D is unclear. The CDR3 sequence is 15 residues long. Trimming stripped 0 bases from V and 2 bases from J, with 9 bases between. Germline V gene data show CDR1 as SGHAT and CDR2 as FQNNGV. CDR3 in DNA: TGTGCCAGCAGCTTAGATGGTGCCTTCACAGATACGCAGTATTTT. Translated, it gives CASSLDGAFTDTQYF.

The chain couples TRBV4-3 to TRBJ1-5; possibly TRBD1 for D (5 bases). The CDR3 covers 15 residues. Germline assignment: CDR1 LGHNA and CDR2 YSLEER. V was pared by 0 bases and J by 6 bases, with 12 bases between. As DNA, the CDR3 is TGCGCCAGCAGCCAAGAGCCGGGGCAAGCTCAGCCCCAGCATTTT. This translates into CASSQEPGQAQPQHF.

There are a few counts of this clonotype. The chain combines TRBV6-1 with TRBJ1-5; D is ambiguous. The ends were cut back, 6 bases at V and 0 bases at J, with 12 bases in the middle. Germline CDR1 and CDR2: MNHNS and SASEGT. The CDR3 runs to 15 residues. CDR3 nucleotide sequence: TGTGCCAGCAGGGGCGGACCTTATAGCAATCAGCCCCAGCATTTT. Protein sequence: CASRGGPYSNQPQHF.

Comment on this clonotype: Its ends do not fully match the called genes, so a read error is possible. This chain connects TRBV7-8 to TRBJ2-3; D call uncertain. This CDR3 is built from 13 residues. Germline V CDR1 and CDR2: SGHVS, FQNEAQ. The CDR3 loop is CVSSAIPEDTQYF. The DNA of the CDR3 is TGTGTCAGCAGCGCCATTCCAGAAGATACGCAGTATTTT.

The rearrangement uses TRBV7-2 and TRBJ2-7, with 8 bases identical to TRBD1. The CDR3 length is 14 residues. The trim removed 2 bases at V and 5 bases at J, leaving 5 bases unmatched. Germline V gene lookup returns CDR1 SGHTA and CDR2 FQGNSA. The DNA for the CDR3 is TGTGCCAGCAGCTTACAGGGGGCGGCCGACGAGCAGTACTTC. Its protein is CASSLQGAADEQYF.

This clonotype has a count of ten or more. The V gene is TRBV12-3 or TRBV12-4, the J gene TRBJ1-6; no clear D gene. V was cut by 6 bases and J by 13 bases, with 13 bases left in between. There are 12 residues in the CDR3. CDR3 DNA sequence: TGTGCCAGCAGCCCCGGGCTTGCGCCCCTCCACTTT. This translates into CASSPGLAPLHF.

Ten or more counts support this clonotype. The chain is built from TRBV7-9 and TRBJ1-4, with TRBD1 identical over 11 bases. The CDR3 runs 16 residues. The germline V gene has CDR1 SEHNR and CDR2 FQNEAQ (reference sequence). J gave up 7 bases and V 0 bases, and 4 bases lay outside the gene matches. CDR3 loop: CASSLALGQGAEKLFF. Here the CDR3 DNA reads TGTGCCAGCAGCTTAGCCCTCGGACAGGGGGCTGAAAAACTGTTTTTT.

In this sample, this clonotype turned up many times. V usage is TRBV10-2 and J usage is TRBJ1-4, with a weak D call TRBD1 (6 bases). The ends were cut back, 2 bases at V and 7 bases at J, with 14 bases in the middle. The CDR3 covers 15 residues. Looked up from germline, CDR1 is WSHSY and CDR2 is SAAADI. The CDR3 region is CASSEQAGAGEKLFF. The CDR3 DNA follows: TGCGCCAGCAGTGAGCAGGCAGGGGCTGGTGAAAAACTGTTTTTT.